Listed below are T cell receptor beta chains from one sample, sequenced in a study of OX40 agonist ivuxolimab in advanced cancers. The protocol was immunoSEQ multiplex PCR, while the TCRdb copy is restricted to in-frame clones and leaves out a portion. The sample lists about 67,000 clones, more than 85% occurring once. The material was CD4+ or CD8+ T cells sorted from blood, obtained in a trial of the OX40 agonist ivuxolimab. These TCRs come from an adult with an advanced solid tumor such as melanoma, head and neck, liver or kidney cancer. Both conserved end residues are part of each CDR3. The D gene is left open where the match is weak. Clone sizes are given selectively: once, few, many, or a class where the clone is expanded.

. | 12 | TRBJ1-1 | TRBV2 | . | CASSSGTPEAFF | TGTGCCAGCAGTTCGGGGACCCCTGAAGCTTTCTTT
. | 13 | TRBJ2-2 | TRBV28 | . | CASSSDNTGELFF | TGTGCCAGCAGTTCTGATAACACCGGGGAGCTGTTTTTT
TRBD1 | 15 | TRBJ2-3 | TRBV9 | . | CASSERTGGTDTQYF | TGTGCCAGCAGCGAGAGGACAGGGGGCACAGATACGCAGTATTTT
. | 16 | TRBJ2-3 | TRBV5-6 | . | CASSLPGARSPDTQYF | TGTGCCAGCAGCTTGCCAGGGGCGCGAAGTCCAGATACGCAGTATTTT
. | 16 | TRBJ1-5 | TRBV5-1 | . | CASSLARPPTDQPQHF | TGCGCCAGCAGCTTGGCCCGACCACCGACAGATCAGCCCCAGCATTTT
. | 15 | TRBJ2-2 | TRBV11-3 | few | CASSGGSSNTGELFF | TGTGCCAGCAGCGGGGGCAGTTCGAACACCGGGGAGCTGTTTTTT
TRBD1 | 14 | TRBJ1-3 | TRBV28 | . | CASSPRGSGNTIYF | TGTGCCAGCAGTCCCAGGGGGTCTGGAAACACCATATATTTT
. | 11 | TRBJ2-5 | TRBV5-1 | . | CASSAQETQYF | TGCGCCAGCAGCGCCCAAGAGACCCAGTACTTC
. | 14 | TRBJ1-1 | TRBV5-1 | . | CASSSGQRNTEAFF | TGCGCCAGCAGCTCCGGACAGAGGAACACTGAAGCTTTCTTT
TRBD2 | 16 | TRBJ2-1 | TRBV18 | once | CASSPLSAGLYNEQFF | TGTGCCAGCTCACCACTATCAGCGGGGCTCTACAATGAGCAGTTCTTC
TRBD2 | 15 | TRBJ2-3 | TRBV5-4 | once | CASSLGGGARSTQYF | TGTGCCAGCAGCTTGGGCGGGGGGGCTAGGAGTACGCAGTATTTT
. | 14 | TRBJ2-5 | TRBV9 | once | CASSVAGYQETQYF | TGTGCCAGCAGCGTAGCGGGGTACCAAGAGACCCAGTACTTC
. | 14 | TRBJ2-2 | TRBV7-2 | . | CASKDPFRTGELFF | TGTGCCAGCAAGGATCCGTTTCGCACCGGGGAGCTGTTTTTT
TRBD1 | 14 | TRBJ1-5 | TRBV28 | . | CASSSTGGNQPQHF | TGTGCCAGCAGTTCAACAGGGGGGAATCAGCCCCAGCATTTT
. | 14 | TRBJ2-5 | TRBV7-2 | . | CASSFQGMGETQYF | TGTGCCAGCAGCTTCCAGGGGATGGGTGAGACCCAGTACTTC
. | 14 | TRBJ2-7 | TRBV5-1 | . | CASSLGQAAHEQYF | TGCGCCAGCAGCTTGGGACAGGCCGCCCACGAGCAGTACTTC
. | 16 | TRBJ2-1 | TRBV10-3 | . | CAISENLGPSYNEQFF | TGTGCCATCAGTGAGAACCTGGGACCCTCCTACAATGAGCAGTTCTTC
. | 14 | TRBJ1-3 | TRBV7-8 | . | CASSRGRAGNTIYF | TGTGCCAGCAGCCGCGGGCGGGCAGGAAACACCATATATTTT
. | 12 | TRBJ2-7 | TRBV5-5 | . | CASSLELREQYF | TGTGCCAGCAGCTTGGAATTGAGGGAGCAGTACTTC
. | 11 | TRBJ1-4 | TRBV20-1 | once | CSASRGEKLFF | TGCAGTGCCAGCAGGGGAGAGAAACTGTTTTTT
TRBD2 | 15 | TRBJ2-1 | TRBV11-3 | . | CASSPPGLAFNEQFF | TGTGCCAGCAGCCCCCCGGGACTAGCTTTCAATGAGCAGTTCTTC
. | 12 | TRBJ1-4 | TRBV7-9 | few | CASSLVGEKLFF | TGTGCCAGCAGCCTTGTAGGGGAAAAACTGTTTTTT
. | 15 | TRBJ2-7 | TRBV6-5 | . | CASSYSGRGPYEQYF | TGTGCCAGCAGTTACTCAGGCAGGGGCCCCTACGAGCAGTACTTC
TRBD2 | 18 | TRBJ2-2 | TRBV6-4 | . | CASSGTSGGPTNTGELFF | TGTGCCAGCAGTGGAACTAGCGGGGGGCCAACAAACACCGGGGAGCTGTTTTTT
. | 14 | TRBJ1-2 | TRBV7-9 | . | CASSLGRRNYGYTF | TGTGCCAGCAGCTTAGGGAGGAGAAACTATGGCTACACCTTC
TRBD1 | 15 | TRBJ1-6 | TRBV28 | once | CASRTPGGFNSPLHF | TGTGCCAGCAGGACTCCAGGGGGTTTTAATTCACCCCTCCACTTT
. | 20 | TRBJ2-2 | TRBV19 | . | CASSIGTRGDFFTNTGELFF | TGTGCCAGTAGTATAGGGACCAGGGGGGACTTTTTTACGAACACCGGGGAGCTGTTTTTT
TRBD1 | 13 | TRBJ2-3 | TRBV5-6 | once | CASGDRATDTQYF | TGTGCCAGCGGGGACAGGGCCACAGATACGCAGTATTTT
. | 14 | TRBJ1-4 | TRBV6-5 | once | CASSYRGLGEKLFF | TGTGCCAGCAGTTACAGGGGCTTGGGTGAAAAACTGTTTTTT
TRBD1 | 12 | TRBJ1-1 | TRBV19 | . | CATKRQGTEAFF | TGTGCCACCAAGAGACAGGGGACTGAAGCTTTCTTT
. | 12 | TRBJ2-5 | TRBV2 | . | CASSEGRGTQYF | TGTGCCAGCAGCGAAGGGCGGGGGACCCAGTACTTC
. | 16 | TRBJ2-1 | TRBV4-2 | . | CASSPKGLDAYNEQFF | TGTGCCAGCAGCCCAAAAGGACTGGACGCCTACAATGAGCAGTTCTTC
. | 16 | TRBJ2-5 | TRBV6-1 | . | CASSESFFRGGETQYF | TGTGCCAGCAGTGAATCTTTCTTCAGAGGAGGGGAGACCCAGTACTTC
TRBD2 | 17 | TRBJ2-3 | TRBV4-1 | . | CASSPPGSGGPWDTQYF | TGCGCCAGCAGCCCTCCGGGTAGCGGGGGGCCCTGGGATACGCAGTATTTT